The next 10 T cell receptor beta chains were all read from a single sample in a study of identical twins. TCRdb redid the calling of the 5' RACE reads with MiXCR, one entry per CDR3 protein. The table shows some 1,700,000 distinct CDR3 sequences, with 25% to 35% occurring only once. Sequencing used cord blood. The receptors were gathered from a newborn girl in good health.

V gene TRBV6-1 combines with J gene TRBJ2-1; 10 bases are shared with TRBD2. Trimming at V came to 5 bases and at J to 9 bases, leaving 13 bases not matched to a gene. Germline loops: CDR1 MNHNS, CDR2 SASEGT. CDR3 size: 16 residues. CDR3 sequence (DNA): TGTGCCAGCAGTCCAAGCGGACTAGCGGCTTTTGGTGAGCAGTTCTTC. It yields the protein CASSPSGLAAFGEQFF.

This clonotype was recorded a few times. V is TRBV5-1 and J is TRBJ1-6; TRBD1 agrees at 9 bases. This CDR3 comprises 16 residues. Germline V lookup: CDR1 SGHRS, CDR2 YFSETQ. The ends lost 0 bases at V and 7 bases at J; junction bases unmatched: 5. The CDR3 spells CASSLVPGTGNSPLHF. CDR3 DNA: TGCGCCAGCAGCTTGGTCCCCGGGACAGGGAATTCACCCCTCCACTTT.

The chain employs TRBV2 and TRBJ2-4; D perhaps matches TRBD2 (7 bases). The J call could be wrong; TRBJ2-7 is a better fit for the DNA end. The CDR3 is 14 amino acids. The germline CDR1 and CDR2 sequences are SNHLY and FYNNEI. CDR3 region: CASRGGAIFPEQYF. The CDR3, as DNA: TGTGCCAGCAGAGGGGGGGCAATTTTCCCCGAGCAGTACTTC.

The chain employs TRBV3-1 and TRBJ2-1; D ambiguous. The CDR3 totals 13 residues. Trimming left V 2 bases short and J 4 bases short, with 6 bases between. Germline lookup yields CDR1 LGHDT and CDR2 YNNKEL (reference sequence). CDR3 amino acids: CASSQSQYNEQFF. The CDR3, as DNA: TGTGCCAGCAGCCAATCCCAATACAATGAGCAGTTCTTC.

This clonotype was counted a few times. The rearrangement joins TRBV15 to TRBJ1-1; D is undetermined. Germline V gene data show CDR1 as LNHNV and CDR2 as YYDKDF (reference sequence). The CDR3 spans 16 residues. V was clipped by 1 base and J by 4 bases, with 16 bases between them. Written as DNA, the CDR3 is TGTGCCACCAGCAGAGTGGGCGCCGCCTACCGCACTGAAGCTTTCTTT. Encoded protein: CATSRVGAAYRTEAFF.

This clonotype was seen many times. CDR3 in DNA: TGCGCCAGCAGCCAAGCGGGCAGAAACTATGGCTACACCTTC. Residues: CASSQAGRNYGYTF. The V and J genes are TRBV4-1 and TRBJ1-2; D is uncertain. V was pared by 1 base and J by 2 bases, with 8 bases between. From germline, CDR1 is MGHRA and CDR2 YSYEKL. This CDR3 is built from 14 residues.

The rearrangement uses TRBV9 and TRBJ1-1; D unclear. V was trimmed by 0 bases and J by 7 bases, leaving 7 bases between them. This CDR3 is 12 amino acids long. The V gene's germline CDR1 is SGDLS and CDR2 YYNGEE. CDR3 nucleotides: TGTGCCAGCAGCGTAGGAGGGCGTGAAGCTTTCTTT. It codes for CASSVGGREAFF.

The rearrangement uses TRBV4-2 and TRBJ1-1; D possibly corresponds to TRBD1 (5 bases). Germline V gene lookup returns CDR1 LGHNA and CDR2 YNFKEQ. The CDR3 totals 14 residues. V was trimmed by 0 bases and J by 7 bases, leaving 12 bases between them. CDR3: CASSQDEGPGEAFF. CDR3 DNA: TGTGCCAGCAGCCAAGATGAGGGGCCGGGTGAAGCTTTCTTT.

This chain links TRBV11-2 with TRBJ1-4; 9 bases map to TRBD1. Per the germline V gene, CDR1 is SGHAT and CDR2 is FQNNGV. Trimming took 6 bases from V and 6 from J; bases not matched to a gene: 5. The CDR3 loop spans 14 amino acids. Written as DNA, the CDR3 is TGTGCCAGCAGTTACCGGACAGGGGATGAAAAACTGTTTTTT. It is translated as CASSYRTGDEKLFF.

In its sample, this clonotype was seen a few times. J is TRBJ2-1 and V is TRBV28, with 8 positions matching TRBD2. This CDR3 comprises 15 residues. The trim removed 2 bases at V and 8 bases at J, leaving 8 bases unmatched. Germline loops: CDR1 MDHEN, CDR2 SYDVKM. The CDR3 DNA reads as TGTGCCAGCAGTTTACCCGGACTAGCCCTCGATGAGCAGTTCTTC. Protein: CASSLPGLALDEQFF.